These 20 T cell receptor beta chains share one sample of origin, sequenced in a study of T cell changes during pregnancy in multiple sclerosis. The data were produced by immunoSEQ multiplex PCR, yet TCRdb's version contains in-frame clones alone and is incomplete. The sample includes about 31,000 clones, approximately 89% of them seen just once. Specimen: CD8+ T cells from peripheral blood mononuclear cells, collected in the second trimester of pregnancy. These receptor sequences come from a female donor with multiple sclerosis, enrolled in a pregnancy study.

The chain has TRBV19 and TRBJ2-5; 13 bases are shared with TRBD2. The CDR3 has 18 residues. Germline lookup yields CDR1 LNHDA and CDR2 SQIVND (reference sequence). The V and J ends lost 5 bases and 3 bases, in that order; junction bases with no gene match: 12. The CDR3 nucleotides read TGTGCCAGTAGTCCTCGAGGAGGACTAGCGGGAGAAGAAGAGACCCAGTACTTC. It yields the protein CASSPRGGLAGEEETQYF. Together with reference TRBV19 and TRBJ2-5, the CDR3 gives the full variable domain: DGGITQSPKYLFRKEGQNVTLSCEQNLNHDAMYWYRQDPGQGLRLIYYSQIVNDFQKGDIAEGYSVSREKKESFPLTVTSAQKNPTAFYLCASSPRGGLAGEEETQYFGPGTRLLVL.

The J gene is TRBJ2-1, the V gene TRBV4-2, with TRBD2 matching 7 bases. CDR1 and CDR2 (germline): LGHNA, YNFKEQ. There are 16 residues in the CDR3. V shed 0 bases and J 7 bases; nucleotides not matched to a gene: 9. The CDR3 region has the DNA TGTGCCAGCAGCCAAGATCATGAGACTAGCCCTAATGAGCAGTTCTTC. This encodes CASSQDHETSPNEQFF.

This clone has just one count. The chain recombines TRBV19 with TRBJ2-3; 11 bases match TRBD2. Per the germline V gene, CDR1 is LNHDA and CDR2 is SQIVND (reference sequence). After removal of 2 bases from V and 4 bases from J, the junction contained 2 bases not matched to a gene. The CDR3 consists of 15 residues. The CDR3 DNA sequence: TGTGCCAGTAGTATACTAGCGGGAGGCGCAGATACGCAGTATTTT. Protein: CASSILAGGADTQYF.

CDR3 in amino acids: CASSFGRNTEAFF. For the CDR3, the DNA is TGCGCCAGCAGCTTTGGGAGGAACACTGAAGCTTTCTTT. The gene calls are TRBV5-1 and TRBJ1-1; D gene uncertain. Trimming pared 2 bases from V and 1 base from J, leaving 6 bases between. The CDR3 sequence is 13 residues long. Germline V gives CDR1 SGHRS, CDR2 YFSETQ.

This chain links TRBV7-9 with TRBJ2-7, with 8 bases matching TRBD1. Looked up from germline, CDR1 is SEHNR and CDR2 is FQNEAQ (reference sequence). The CDR3 totals 14 residues. J was trimmed by 2 bases and V by 1 base; bases with no gene match: 1. Here the CDR3 DNA reads TGTGCCAGCAGCTTAGGGGACAGGCCCTACGAGCAGTACTTC. It codes for CASSLGDRPYEQYF.

The table lists this clone with many counts. The CDR3 region has the DNA TGTGCCAGTAGTTCCCCGGGACTCTCCTACGAGCAGTACTTC. It translates to CASSSPGLSYEQYF. The gene calls are TRBV19 and TRBJ2-7; D possibly corresponds to TRBD2 (6 bases). V lost 5 bases and J 0 bases, leaving 11 bases between the germline ends. The V gene's germline CDR1 is LNHDA and CDR2 SQIVND (reference sequence). The CDR3 length is 14 residues.

J is TRBJ2-1 and V is TRBV6-1; 7 nucleotides line up with TRBD2. The CDR3 runs 15 residues. The V gene end was trimmed by 8 bases and the J gene end by 4 bases; junction bases not matched to a gene: 11. CDR1 MNHNS and CDR2 SASEGT come from the germline V gene. CDR3 nucleotide sequence: TGTGCCAGCCCTCCCCTAGCGGAGAAGTACAATGAGCAGTTCTTC. It encodes CASPPLAEKYNEQFF.

V and J are TRBV4-3 and TRBJ1-2, with TRBD1 identical over 7 bases. CDR3 length: 14 amino acids. The junction had 10 bases not matched to a gene; V was cut back by 1 base and J by 11 bases. CDR1 and CDR2 (germline): LGHNA, YSLEER. The CDR3 region has the DNA TGCGCCAGCAGCCAAGGAGTAGGGGACAGTCTGTACACCTTC. This translates into CASSQGVGDSLYTF.

The V gene is TRBV7-2, the J gene TRBJ2-5; 8 positions agree with TRBD1. J gave up 7 bases and V 6 bases, and 13 bases lay outside the gene matches. Germline V gives CDR1 SGHTA, CDR2 FQGNSA. The CDR3 runs to 15 residues. The CDR3 spells CASRQGTGRQGTQYF. CDR3 nucleotide sequence: TGTGCCAGCAGGCAAGGGACAGGCCGTCAGGGGACCCAGTACTTC.

Written as DNA, the CDR3 is TGTGCCAGCAGTCTGAGAGGGAGTGGGGATACGCAGTATTTT. Residues: CASSLRGSGDTQYF. The chain joins TRBV28 to TRBJ2-3, with D possibly matching TRBD2 (5 bases). Trimming left V 5 bases short and J 6 bases short, with 15 bases between. Per germline, CDR1 MDHEN and CDR2 SYDVKM. This CDR3 is built from 14 residues.

A note on this clone: Other DNA sequences in the same sample also yield this CDR3. V is TRBV4-3 and J is TRBJ2-7, with 7 positions matching TRBD1. Germline V gene lookup returns CDR1 LGHNA and CDR2 YSLEER. J gave up 3 bases and V 0 bases, and 5 bases lay outside the gene matches. This CDR3 has 15 residues. CDR3 sequence: CASSQDLAGGYEQYF. The CDR3 DNA sequence: TGCGCCAGCAGCCAAGATTTGGCAGGGGGCTACGAGCAGTACTTC.

This sequence joins TRBV6-4 and TRBJ2-1, with D unclear. CDR3 length: 13 amino acids. The V end lost 0 bases, the J end lost 7 bases, and 7 bases lay between the germline ends. In germline, CDR1 is MRHNA, CDR2 SNTAGT. DNA of the CDR3: TGTGCCAGCAGTGACTCGAGTAATAATGAGCAGTTCTTC. This encodes CASSDSSNNEQFF.

V usage is TRBV28 and J usage is TRBJ2-3, with 12 bases fitting TRBD2. Germline trimming cut 2 bases from V and 2 bases from J; bases unmatched to any gene: 2. In germline, CDR1 is MDHEN, CDR2 SYDVKM. The CDR3 is 16 amino acids. CDR3 coding DNA: TGTGCCAGCAGTTTAGCTAGCGGGGGGGCCACAGATACGCAGTATTTT. Translation: CASSLASGGATDTQYF.

This rearrangement joins TRBV27 to TRBJ2-1; possibly TRBD2 for D (5 bases). Trimming cost V 5 bases and J 0 bases, with 17 bases left between them. This CDR3 is built from 17 residues. Germline-derived CDR1 and CDR2 are MNHEY and SMNVEV (reference sequence). CDR3 DNA sequence: TGTGCCAGCAGTCCCCACCCTCGGGGTACCTCCTACAATGAGCAGTTCTTC. This codes for CASSPHPRGTSYNEQFF.

This chain links TRBV4-3 with TRBJ2-3; 9 nucleotides agree with TRBD2. The junction had 6 bases not matched to a gene; V was cut back by 6 bases and J by 2 bases. The CDR3 has 15 amino acids. Germline V gene sequence: CDR1 LGHNA, CDR2 YSLEER. CDR3 region: CASRNLAGSTDTQYF. The CDR3 DNA reads as TGCGCCAGCAGAAACCTAGCGGGGTCCACAGATACGCAGTATTTT.

The chain recombines TRBV29-1 with TRBJ2-1; 10 bases match TRBD2. The V and J ends lost 7 bases and 5 bases, in that order; junction bases with no gene match: 5. Germline CDR1 and CDR2: SQVTM and ANQGSEA. The CDR3 sequence is 13 residues long. CDR3 sequence reads: CSDRTSGNNEQFF. The CDR3 DNA sequence: TGCAGCGATCGGACTAGCGGAAACAATGAGCAGTTCTTC.

The V and J genes are TRBV19 and TRBJ2-7, with D possibly being TRBD2 (6 bases). This CDR3 spans 13 amino acids. Trimming took 3 bases from V and 0 from J, leaving 6 bases between them. Germline V gene data show CDR1 as LNHDA and CDR2 as SQIVND (reference sequence). CDR3 nucleotide sequence: TGTGCCAGTAGTATCGGGGGCTCCTACGAGCAGTACTTC. Translation: CASSIGGSYEQYF.

The chain couples TRBV6-1 to TRBJ2-2; D is unresolved. The ends were cut back, 4 bases at V and 2 bases at J, with 8 bases in the middle. CDR1 is MNHNS, CDR2 SASEGT, per germline. The CDR3 contains 14 residues. The CDR3 DNA follows: TGTGCCAGCAGTGGTGGCAGAAACACCGGGGAGCTGTTTTTT. Its translation is CASSGGRNTGELFF.

The chain links TRBV19 to TRBJ2-1; the D gene is possibly TRBD2 (6 bases). The CDR3 is made up of 15 amino acids. Germline lookup yields CDR1 LNHDA and CDR2 SQIVND (reference sequence). Trimming took off 5 bases at V and 3 bases at J, with 14 bases between the two ends. The CDR3 DNA reads as TGTGCCAGTAGTCTGATGGGAGGAGACTACAATGAGCAGTTCTTC. Protein product: CASSLMGGDYNEQFF.

This chain joins TRBV13 and TRBJ1-1; 7 nucleotides align to TRBD1. Germline CDR1 is PRHDT and CDR2 is FYEKMQ (reference sequence). The CDR3 is 15 residues long. Losses at the gene ends were 6 bases for V and 1 base for J; bases not matched to a gene: 8. The CDR3 protein is CASSSYRGRNTEAFF. In DNA, the CDR3 is TGTGCCAGCAGTTCATACAGGGGAAGGAACACTGAAGCTTTCTTT.